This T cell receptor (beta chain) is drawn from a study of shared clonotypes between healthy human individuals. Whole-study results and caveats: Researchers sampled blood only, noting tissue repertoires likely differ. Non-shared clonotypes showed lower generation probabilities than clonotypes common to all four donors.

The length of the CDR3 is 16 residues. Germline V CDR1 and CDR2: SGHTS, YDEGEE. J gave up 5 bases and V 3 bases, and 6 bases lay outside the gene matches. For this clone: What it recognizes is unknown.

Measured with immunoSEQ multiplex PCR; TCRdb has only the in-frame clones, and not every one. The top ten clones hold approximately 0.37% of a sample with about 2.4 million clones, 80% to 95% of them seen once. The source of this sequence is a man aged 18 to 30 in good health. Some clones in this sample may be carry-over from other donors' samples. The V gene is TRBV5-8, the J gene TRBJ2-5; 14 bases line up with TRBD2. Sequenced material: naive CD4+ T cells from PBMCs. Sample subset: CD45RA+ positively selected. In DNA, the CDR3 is TGTGCCAGCAGCTCCGGGACTAGCGGGAGATCTGAGACCCAGTACTTC. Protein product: CASSSGTSGRSETQYF.